A selection of T cell receptor beta chains follows, all from one sample in a study of CD8 T cells in Susac syndrome. TCRdb reprocessed the immunoSEQ multiplex PCR reads via MiXCR and lists one record per CDR3 protein. The repertoire includes 160,000 or so distinct CDR3 sequences, approximately 93% of them detected once, and about 0.095% sits in the top ten. The source material was CD4+ T cells from PBMCs. The receptors here all came from a human donor with multiple sclerosis. Both conserved end residues are part of each CDR3. The order of the fields is CDR3 protein, CDR3 DNA, clone size, D gene, J gene, V gene. A D gene is named only where the DNA matches it firmly. Expanded clones are given a class, and other clones once, few, many or no size at all.

CDR3 protein: CSVEGWVDYGYTF
CDR3 DNA: TGCAGCGTTGAAGGGTGGGTTGACTATGGCTACACCTTC
clone size: once
D gene: NA
J gene: TRBJ1-2
V gene: TRBV29-1

CDR3 protein: CASSPGTGLVYEQYF
CDR3 DNA: TGTGCCAGCAGTCCCGGGACAGGGCTGGTCTACGAGCAGTACTTC
clone size: NA
D gene: TRBD1
J gene: TRBJ2-7
V gene: TRBV6-2/TRBV6-3

CDR3 protein: CASSNSGSDEQYF
CDR3 DNA: TGTGCCAGCTCGAACTCAGGGTCCGACGAGCAGTACTTC
clone size: NA
D gene: NA
J gene: TRBJ2-7
V gene: TRBV6-5

CDR3 protein: CASSYVVLGGELFF
CDR3 DNA: TGTGCCAGCAGTTACGTGGTCCTCGGCGGGGAGCTGTTTTTT
clone size: NA
D gene: NA
J gene: TRBJ2-2
V gene: TRBV6-2/TRBV6-3

CDR3 protein: CASSTWETEAFF
CDR3 DNA: TGTGCCAGCAGCACGTGGGAGACTGAAGCTTTCTTT
clone size: few
D gene: NA
J gene: TRBJ1-1
V gene: TRBV3-1

CDR3 protein: CASSFRGNRRIEAFF
CDR3 DNA: TGTGCCAGCAGTTTCCGAGGAAACCGAAGGATTGAAGCTTTCTTT
clone size: NA
D gene: NA
J gene: TRBJ1-1
V gene: TRBV27

CDR3 protein: CSVEGLTDDTQYF
CDR3 DNA: TGCAGCGTTGAGGGGCTGACAGATGACACGCAGTATTTT
clone size: NA
D gene: NA
J gene: TRBJ2-3
V gene: TRBV29-1

CDR3 protein: CAWGRVRGYNEQFF
CDR3 DNA: TGTGCCTGGGGGAGGGTCCGAGGGTACAATGAGCAGTTCTTC
clone size: NA
D gene: TRBD2
J gene: TRBJ2-1
V gene: TRBV30

CDR3 protein: CASSWASGDTQYF
CDR3 DNA: TGTGCCAGCAGCTGGGCGAGCGGAGATACGCAGTATTTT
clone size: NA
D gene: NA
J gene: TRBJ2-3
V gene: TRBV9

CDR3 protein: CSVAPRSNEQFF
CDR3 DNA: TGCAGCGTCGCCCCCCGCTCCAATGAGCAGTTCTTC
clone size: NA
D gene: NA
J gene: TRBJ2-1
V gene: TRBV29-1

CDR3 protein: CSASVLSEQYF
CDR3 DNA: TGCAGTGCTAGTGTATTATCCGAGCAGTACTTC
clone size: NA
D gene: NA
J gene: TRBJ2-7
V gene: TRBV20-1

CDR3 protein: CSACLMGRPTDTQYF
CDR3 DNA: TGCAGCGCCTGTCTTATGGGACGGCCCACAGATACGCAGTATTTT
clone size: NA
D gene: NA
J gene: TRBJ2-3
V gene: TRBV29-1

CDR3 protein: CVSSEYNQPQHF
CDR3 DNA: TGTGTCAGCAGTGAATATAATCAGCCCCAGCATTTT
clone size: NA
D gene: NA
J gene: TRBJ1-5
V gene: TRBV25-1

CDR3 protein: CAWAGTGREVTEAFF
CDR3 DNA: TGTGCCTGGGCCGGGACAGGGAGGGAGGTCACTGAAGCTTTCTTT
clone size: NA
D gene: TRBD1
J gene: TRBJ1-1
V gene: TRBV30

CDR3 protein: CSVLGQYGANVLTF
CDR3 DNA: TGCAGCGTCTTGGGCCAGTACGGGGCCAACGTCCTGACTTTC
clone size: NA
D gene: NA
J gene: TRBJ2-6
V gene: TRBV29-1

CDR3 protein: CASTGLGTGAYEQYF
CDR3 DNA: TGTGCCAGCACCGGCCTCGGGACAGGGGCCTACGAGCAGTACTTC
clone size: NA
D gene: TRBD1
J gene: TRBJ2-7
V gene: TRBV12-3/TRBV12-4

CDR3 protein: CATSDQVGGGSYNEQFF
CDR3 DNA: TGTGCCACCAGTGACCAAGTGGGGGGAGGCTCCTACAATGAGCAGTTCTTC
clone size: NA
D gene: NA
J gene: TRBJ2-1
V gene: TRBV24-1

CDR3 protein: CAVGGTGSANQPQHF
CDR3 DNA: TGTGCCGTGGGCGGGACAGGGTCGGCCAATCAGCCCCAGCATTTT
clone size: NA
D gene: TRBD1
J gene: TRBJ1-5
V gene: TRBV6-2/TRBV6-3

CDR3 protein: CASSGEVSGAGLVF
CDR3 DNA: TGTGCCAGCAGTGGCGAGGTTTCCGGTGCAGGGTTGGTCTTC
clone size: NA
D gene: NA
J gene: TRBJ2-4
V gene: TRBV2

CDR3 protein: CATSDLKNYEQYF
CDR3 DNA: TGTGCCACCAGTGATTTAAAAAATTACGAGCAGTACTTC
clone size: NA
D gene: NA
J gene: TRBJ2-7
V gene: TRBV24-1

CDR3 protein: CASSYSSSYEQYF
CDR3 DNA: TGTGCCAGCAGTTACTCTAGTAGCTACGAGCAGTACTTC
clone size: NA
D gene: NA
J gene: TRBJ2-7
V gene: TRBV6-2/TRBV6-3

CDR3 protein: CASSLGGFTGELFF
CDR3 DNA: TGTGCCAGCAGCTTGGGTGGGTTCACCGGGGAGCTGTTTTTT
clone size: NA
D gene: NA
J gene: TRBJ2-2
V gene: TRBV5-6

CDR3 protein: CAWSVRSRSYTGELFF
CDR3 DNA: TGTGCCTGGAGTGTACGGTCCAGGTCATACACCGGGGAGCTGTTTTTT
clone size: NA
D gene: NA
J gene: TRBJ2-2
V gene: TRBV30

CDR3 protein: CATSDPTSGETQYF
CDR3 DNA: TGTGCCACCAGTGATCCCACTAGCGGCGAGACCCAGTACTTC
clone size: NA
D gene: TRBD2
J gene: TRBJ2-5
V gene: TRBV24-1

CDR3 protein: CASNRQGPQETQYF
CDR3 DNA: TGTGCCAGCAACCGCCAGGGGCCCCAAGAGACCCAGTACTTC
clone size: once
D gene: NA
J gene: TRBJ2-5
V gene: TRBV9

CDR3 protein: CASSVTGTSGVNEQFF
CDR3 DNA: TGTGCCAGCAGCGTGACCGGGACTAGCGGTGTTAATGAGCAGTTCTTC
clone size: NA
D gene: TRBD2
J gene: TRBJ2-1
V gene: TRBV9

CDR3 protein: CASAGRESLYEQYF
CDR3 DNA: TGTGCCAGCGCCGGGCGGGAGAGTCTCTACGAGCAGTACTTC
clone size: NA
D gene: TRBD2
J gene: TRBJ2-7
V gene: TRBV2

CDR3 protein: CAWSGQPNQPQHF
CDR3 DNA: TGTGCCTGGAGTGGTCAACCGAATCAGCCCCAGCATTTT
clone size: NA
D gene: NA
J gene: TRBJ1-5
V gene: TRBV30

CDR3 protein: CSAPRTSGSSTDTQYF
CDR3 DNA: TGCAGTGCTCCCCGGACTAGCGGGAGCAGCACAGATACGCAGTATTTT
clone size: NA
D gene: TRBD2
J gene: TRBJ2-3
V gene: TRBV20-1

CDR3 protein: CASSLESPEQYF
CDR3 DNA: TGTGCCAGCAGCTTAGAGAGCCCCGAGCAGTACTTC
clone size: NA
D gene: NA
J gene: TRBJ2-7
V gene: TRBV7-9

CDR3 protein: CASSSRLGAGYTF
CDR3 DNA: TGTGCCAGCAGTTCCCGGCTTGGGGCTGGCTACACCTTC
clone size: NA
D gene: NA
J gene: TRBJ1-2
V gene: TRBV27

CDR3 protein: CASSVDGRGDIQYF
CDR3 DNA: TGTGCCAGCAGCGTAGACGGGAGGGGGGACATTCAGTACTTC
clone size: once
D gene: TRBD2
J gene: TRBJ2-4
V gene: TRBV9

CDR3 protein: CSAGGPGVETQYF
CDR3 DNA: TGCAGTGCAGGGGGTCCCGGAGTAGAGACCCAGTACTTC
clone size: NA
D gene: NA
J gene: TRBJ2-5
V gene: TRBV20-1

CDR3 protein: CSRGQWETQYF
CDR3 DNA: TGCAGTAGAGGGCAGTGGGAGACCCAGTACTTC
clone size: NA
D gene: NA
J gene: TRBJ2-5
V gene: TRBV20-1

CDR3 protein: CSVPGGGGSITDTQYF
CDR3 DNA: TGCAGCGTGCCGGGGGGTGGGGGCAGTATTACAGATACGCAGTATTTT
clone size: NA
D gene: NA
J gene: TRBJ2-3
V gene: TRBV29-1

CDR3 protein: CSARDIGTGSYEQYF
CDR3 DNA: TGCAGTGCTAGAGACATCGGGACGGGGAGCTACGAGCAGTACTTC
clone size: NA
D gene: NA
J gene: TRBJ2-7
V gene: TRBV20-1

CDR3 protein: CSAKRAEGANEQFF
CDR3 DNA: TGCAGTGCAAAGCGAGCGGAGGGGGCCAATGAGCAGTTCTTC
clone size: NA
D gene: NA
J gene: TRBJ2-1
V gene: TRBV20-1

CDR3 protein: CASSLQPLATQETQYF
CDR3 DNA: TGCGCCAGCAGCTTGCAACCGCTAGCGACACAAGAGACCCAGTACTTC
clone size: NA
D gene: NA
J gene: TRBJ2-5
V gene: TRBV5-1

CDR3 protein: CASSPYSPSSSGNTIYF
CDR3 DNA: TGTGCCAGCAGCCCATACAGCCCGTCAAGCTCTGGAAACACCATATATTTT
clone size: NA
D gene: NA
J gene: TRBJ1-3
V gene: TRBV28

CDR3 protein: CSAVKNRGGGTEAFF
CDR3 DNA: TGCAGTGCTGTCAAAAACAGGGGTGGGGGAACTGAAGCTTTCTTT
clone size: NA
D gene: TRBD1
J gene: TRBJ1-1
V gene: TRBV20-1

CDR3 protein: CAISDDQGLVIQYF
CDR3 DNA: TGTGCCATCAGTGATGATCAGGGGTTAGTCATTCAGTACTTC
clone size: NA
D gene: NA
J gene: TRBJ2-4
V gene: TRBV10-3

CDR3 protein: CSVFSRLNTEAFF
CDR3 DNA: TGCAGCGTTTTTTCCAGATTAAACACTGAAGCTTTCTTT
clone size: NA
D gene: NA
J gene: TRBJ1-1
V gene: TRBV29-1

CDR3 protein: CASSLLPNYGYTF
CDR3 DNA: TGTGCCAGCAGTTTGTTGCCTAACTATGGCTACACCTTC
clone size: few
D gene: NA
J gene: TRBJ1-2
V gene: TRBV12-3/TRBV12-4

CDR3 protein: CASSQWGGNQPQHF
CDR3 DNA: TGTGCCAGCAGCCAATGGGGGGGCAATCAGCCCCAGCATTTT
clone size: once
D gene: NA
J gene: TRBJ1-5
V gene: TRBV3-1

CDR3 protein: CASSEFKGTTDTGELFF
CDR3 DNA: TGTGCCAGCAGTGAATTTAAAGGGACAACCGATACCGGGGAGCTGTTTTTT
clone size: NA
D gene: NA
J gene: TRBJ2-2
V gene: TRBV25-1

CDR3 protein: CATSKQGGFYEQYF
CDR3 DNA: TGTGCCACCAGCAAACAGGGGGGCTTCTACGAGCAGTACTTC
clone size: NA
D gene: TRBD1
J gene: TRBJ2-7
V gene: TRBV15

CDR3 protein: CASSPAREWDGYTF
CDR3 DNA: TGTGCCAGCAGCCCCGCTCGGGAGTGGGATGGCTACACCTTC
clone size: NA
D gene: NA
J gene: TRBJ1-2
V gene: TRBV5-4

CDR3 protein: CASSLLGRDTQYF
CDR3 DNA: TGCGCCAGCAGTCTCCTAGGCAGGGATACGCAGTATTTT
clone size: NA
D gene: NA
J gene: TRBJ2-3
V gene: TRBV10-2

CDR3 protein: CSARRSGPYNEQFF
CDR3 DNA: TGCAGTGCTAGAAGGTCGGGACCTTACAATGAGCAGTTCTTC
clone size: NA
D gene: NA
J gene: TRBJ2-1
V gene: TRBV20-1

CDR3 protein: CSASAGTEAFF
CDR3 DNA: TGCAGTGCTAGCGCGGGGACTGAAGCTTTCTTT
clone size: once
D gene: NA
J gene: TRBJ1-1
V gene: TRBV20-1

CDR3 protein: CATSRDGTGTTGELFF
CDR3 DNA: TGTGCCACCAGCAGAGATGGAACAGGAACGACCGGGGAGCTGTTTTTT
clone size: NA
D gene: NA
J gene: TRBJ2-2
V gene: TRBV15

CDR3 protein: CSVVRDRGYEQYF
CDR3 DNA: TGCAGCGTTGTCAGGGACAGGGGATACGAGCAGTACTTC
clone size: NA
D gene: TRBD1
J gene: TRBJ2-7
V gene: TRBV29-1

CDR3 protein: CSAREGTGLFQFF
CDR3 DNA: TGCAGTGCTAGAGAGGGGACAGGATTGTTTCAGTTCTTC
clone size: NA
D gene: TRBD1
J gene: TRBJ2-1
V gene: TRBV20-1

CDR3 protein: CASSRDGDSREQYF
CDR3 DNA: TGCGCCAGCAGCCGGGACGGCGATTCCCGGGAGCAGTACTTC
clone size: NA
D gene: NA
J gene: TRBJ2-7
V gene: TRBV5-1

CDR3 protein: CASSVIGTGYGYTF
CDR3 DNA: TGTGCCAGCAGTGTGATAGGGACAGGCTATGGCTACACCTTC
clone size: NA
D gene: TRBD1
J gene: TRBJ1-2
V gene: TRBV6-1

CDR3 protein: CASSQDRLGGQYF
CDR3 DNA: TGCGCCAGCAGCCAAGATCGGTTGGGAGGGCAGTACTTC
clone size: NA
D gene: NA
J gene: TRBJ2-7
V gene: TRBV4-1

CDR3 protein: CASRMGRGSGNTIYF
CDR3 DNA: TGTGCCAGCCGAATGGGACGGGGCTCTGGAAACACCATATATTTT
clone size: NA
D gene: NA
J gene: TRBJ1-3
V gene: TRBV2

CDR3 protein: CASSFSRTQYF
CDR3 DNA: TGTGCCAGCAGCTTTTCCAGGACCCAGTACTTC
clone size: NA
D gene: NA
J gene: TRBJ2-5
V gene: TRBV7-2

CDR3 protein: CASSSGTSTGEQYF
CDR3 DNA: TGTGCCAGCAGCTCCGGGACTAGCACGGGCGAGCAGTACTTC
clone size: once
D gene: TRBD2
J gene: TRBJ2-7
V gene: TRBV7-9

CDR3 protein: CASRRDRNTEAFF
CDR3 DNA: TGTGCCAGCCGACGGGACAGGAACACTGAAGCTTTCTTT
clone size: NA
D gene: TRBD1
J gene: TRBJ1-1
V gene: TRBV12-3/TRBV12-4